This note documents a single T cell receptor beta chain sequence. The antigen remains undetermined. The data are from a study of T cells expressing NK-cell markers. About the study: Repertoires of TCR beta were obtained from T cells sorted as CD3+CD56+NKG2C+, CD3+CD56+NKG2C- and CD3+CD56-NKG2C+. Eight donors were sequenced, seven testing HCMV-seropositive and one testing seronegative.

The CDR3 has 14 amino acids. Per the germline V gene, CDR1 is LGHDT and CDR2 is YNNKEL (reference sequence). TCRdb reprocessed the 5' RACE reads, with one entry per CDR3 protein and no DNA. The sample table includes 550,000 to 600,000 distinct CDR3 sequences. Regarding the study as a whole: Nothing established the HCMV specificity of expanded NKG2C+ T cell clones.

The chain recombines TRBV3-1 with TRBJ2-7; the TCRdb D gene call, TRBD1, has no DNA to confirm it. The TCR originated in a man younger than 35 in good health. The sample comprised blood T cells: a sorted CD56 or NKG2C T cell subset, CD4+ or CD8+ T cells, or bulk PBMC T cells (not recorded which). CDR3 loop: CASSLRASAYEQYF.